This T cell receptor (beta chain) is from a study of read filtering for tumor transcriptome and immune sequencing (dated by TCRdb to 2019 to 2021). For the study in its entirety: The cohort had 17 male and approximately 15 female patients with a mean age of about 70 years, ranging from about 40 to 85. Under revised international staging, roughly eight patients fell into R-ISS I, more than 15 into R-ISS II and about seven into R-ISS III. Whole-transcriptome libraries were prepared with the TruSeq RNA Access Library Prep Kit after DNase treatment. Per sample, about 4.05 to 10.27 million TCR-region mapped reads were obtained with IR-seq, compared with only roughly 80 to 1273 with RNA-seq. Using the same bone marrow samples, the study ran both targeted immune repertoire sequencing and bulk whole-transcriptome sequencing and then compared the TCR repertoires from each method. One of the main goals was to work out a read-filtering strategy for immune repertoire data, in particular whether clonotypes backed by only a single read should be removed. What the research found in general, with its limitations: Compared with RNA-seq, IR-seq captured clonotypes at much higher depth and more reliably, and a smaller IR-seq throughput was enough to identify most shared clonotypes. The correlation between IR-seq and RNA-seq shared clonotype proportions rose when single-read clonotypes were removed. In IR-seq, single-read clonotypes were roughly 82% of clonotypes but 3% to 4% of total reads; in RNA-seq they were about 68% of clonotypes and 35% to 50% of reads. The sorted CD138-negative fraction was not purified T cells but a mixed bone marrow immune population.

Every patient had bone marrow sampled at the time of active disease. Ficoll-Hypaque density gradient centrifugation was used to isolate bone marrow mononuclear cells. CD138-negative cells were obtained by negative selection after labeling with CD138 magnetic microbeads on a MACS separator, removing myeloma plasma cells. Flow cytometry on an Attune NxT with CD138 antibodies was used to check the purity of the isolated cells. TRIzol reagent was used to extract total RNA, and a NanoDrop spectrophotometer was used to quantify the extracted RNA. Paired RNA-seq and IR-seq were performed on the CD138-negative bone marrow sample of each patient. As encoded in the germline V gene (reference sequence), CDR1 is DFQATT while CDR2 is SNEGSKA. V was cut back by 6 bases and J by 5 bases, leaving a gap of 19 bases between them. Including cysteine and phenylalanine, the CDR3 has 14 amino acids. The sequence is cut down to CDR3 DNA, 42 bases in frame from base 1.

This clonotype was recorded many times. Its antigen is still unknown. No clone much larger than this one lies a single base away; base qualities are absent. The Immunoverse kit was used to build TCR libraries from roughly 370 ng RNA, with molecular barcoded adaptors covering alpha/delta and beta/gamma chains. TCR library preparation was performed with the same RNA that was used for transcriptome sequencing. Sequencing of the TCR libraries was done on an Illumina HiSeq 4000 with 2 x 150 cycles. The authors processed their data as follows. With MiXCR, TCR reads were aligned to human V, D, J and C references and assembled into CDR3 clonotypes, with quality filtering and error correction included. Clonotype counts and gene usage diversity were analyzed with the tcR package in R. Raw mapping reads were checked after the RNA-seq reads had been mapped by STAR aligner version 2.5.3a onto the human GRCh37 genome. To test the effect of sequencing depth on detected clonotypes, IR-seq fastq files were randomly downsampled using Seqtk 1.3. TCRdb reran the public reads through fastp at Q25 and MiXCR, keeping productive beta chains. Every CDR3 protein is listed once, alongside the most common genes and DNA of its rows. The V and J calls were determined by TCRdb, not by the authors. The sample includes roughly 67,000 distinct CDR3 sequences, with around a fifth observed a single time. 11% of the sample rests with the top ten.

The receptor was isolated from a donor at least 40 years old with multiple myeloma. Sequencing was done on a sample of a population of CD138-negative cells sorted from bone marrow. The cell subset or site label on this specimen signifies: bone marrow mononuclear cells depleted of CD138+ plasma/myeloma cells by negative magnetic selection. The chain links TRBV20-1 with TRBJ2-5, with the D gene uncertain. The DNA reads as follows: TGCAGTGCCCAGAAGAATAAGGGTGGGGAGACCCAGTACTTC. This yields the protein CSAQKNKGGETQYF.